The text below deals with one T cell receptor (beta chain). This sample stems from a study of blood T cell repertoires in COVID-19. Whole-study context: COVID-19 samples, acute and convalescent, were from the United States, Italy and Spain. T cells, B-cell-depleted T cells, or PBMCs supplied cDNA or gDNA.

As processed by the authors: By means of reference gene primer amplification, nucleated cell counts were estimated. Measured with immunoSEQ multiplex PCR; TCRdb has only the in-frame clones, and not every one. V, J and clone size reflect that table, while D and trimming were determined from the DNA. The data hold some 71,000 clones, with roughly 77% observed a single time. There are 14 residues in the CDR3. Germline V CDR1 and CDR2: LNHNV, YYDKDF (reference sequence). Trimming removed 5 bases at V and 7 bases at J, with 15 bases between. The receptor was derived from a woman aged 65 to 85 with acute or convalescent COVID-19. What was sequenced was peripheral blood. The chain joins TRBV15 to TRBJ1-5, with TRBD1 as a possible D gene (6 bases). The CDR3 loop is CATSPRDTNQPQHF. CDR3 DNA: TGTGCCACCAGCCCCCGGGACACCAACCAGCCCCAGCATTTT.